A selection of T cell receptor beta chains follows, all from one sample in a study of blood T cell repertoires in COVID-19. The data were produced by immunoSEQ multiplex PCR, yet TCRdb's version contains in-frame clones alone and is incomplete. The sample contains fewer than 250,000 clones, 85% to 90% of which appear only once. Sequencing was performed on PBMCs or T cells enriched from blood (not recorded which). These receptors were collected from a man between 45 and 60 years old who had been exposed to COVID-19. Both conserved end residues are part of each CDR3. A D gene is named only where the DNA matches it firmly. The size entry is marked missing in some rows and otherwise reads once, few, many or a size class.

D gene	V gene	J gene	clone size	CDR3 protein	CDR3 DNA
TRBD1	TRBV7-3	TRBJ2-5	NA	CASSPRTGETQYF	TGTGCCAGCAGCCCACGGACAGGAGAGACCCAGTACTTC
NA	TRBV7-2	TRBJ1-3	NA	CASSQSRGFSGNTIYF	TGTGCCAGCAGCCAATCGCGGGGCTTCTCTGGAAACACCATATATTTT
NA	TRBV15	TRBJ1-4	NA	CATQRGRSLGEKLFF	TGTGCCACCCAGCGAGGTCGCAGTTTGGGTGAAAAACTGTTTTTT
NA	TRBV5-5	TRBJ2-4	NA	CASSLTVINKNIQYF	TGTGCCAGCAGCTTGACAGTAATAAACAAAAACATTCAGTACTTC
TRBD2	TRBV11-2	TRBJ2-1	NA	CASSLAGGDNEQFF	TGTGCCAGCAGCTTAGCGGGAGGGGACAATGAGCAGTTCTTC
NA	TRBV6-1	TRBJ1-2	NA	CASSDFERDGYTF	TGTGCCAGCAGTGATTTCGAGAGGGATGGCTACACCTTC
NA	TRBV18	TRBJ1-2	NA	CASSPPQVGVYGYTF	TGTGCCAGCTCACCACCCCAGGTCGGGGTCTATGGCTACACCTTC
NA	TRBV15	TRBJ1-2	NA	CATSREGAPLGYTF	TGTGCCACCAGCAGAGAAGGGGCCCCCCTGGGCTACACCTTC
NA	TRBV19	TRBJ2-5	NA	CASSPGLQETQYF	TGTGCCAGTAGCCCGGGACTCCAAGAGACCCAGTACTTC
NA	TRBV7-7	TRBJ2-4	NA	CASSPIQVAKNIQYF	TGTGCTAGCAGCCCTATCCAGGTAGCCAAAAACATTCAGTACTTC
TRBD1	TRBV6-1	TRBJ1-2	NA	CASNTGTGVYGYTF	TGTGCCAGCAATACCGGGACAGGGGTTTATGGCTACACCTTC
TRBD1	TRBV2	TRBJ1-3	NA	CASKLTGVAGNTIYF	TGTGCCAGCAAACTGACAGGGGTTGCTGGAAACACCATATATTTT
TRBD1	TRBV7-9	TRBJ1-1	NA	CASSILGQGGTEAFF	TGTGCCAGCAGTATACTTGGACAGGGGGGGACTGAAGCTTTCTTT
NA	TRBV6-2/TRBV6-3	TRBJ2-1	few	CASSFLAFTMIEQFF	TGTGCCAGCAGTTTCCTGGCCTTTACAATGATCGAGCAGTTCTTC
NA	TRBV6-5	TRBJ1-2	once	CASSYSLQGYGYTF	TGTGCCAGCAGTTACTCGTTACAGGGCTATGGCTACACCTTC
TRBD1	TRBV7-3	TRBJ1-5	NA	CASSGDRGLGNQPQHF	TGTGCCAGCAGCGGGGACAGGGGGCTCGGTAATCAGCCCCAGCATTTT
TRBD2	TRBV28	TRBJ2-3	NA	CASSPNRRTPTSGSNTQYF	TGTGCCAGCAGCCCTAATCGGCGGACCCCGACTAGCGGGAGTAATACGCAGTATTTT
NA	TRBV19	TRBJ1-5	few	CASSVGHYSNQPQHF	TGTGCCAGTAGTGTTGGACACTATAGCAATCAGCCCCAGCATTTT
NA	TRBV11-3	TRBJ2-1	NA	CASGQRGGDEQFF	TGTGCCAGCGGACAGCGGGGTGGCGATGAGCAGTTCTTC
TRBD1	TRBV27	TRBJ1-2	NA	CASRRDRELYGYTF	TGTGCCAGCAGGAGGGACAGGGAACTATATGGCTACACCTTC
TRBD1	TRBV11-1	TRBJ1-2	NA	CASSSWDRGNYGYTF	TGTGCCAGCAGCTCCTGGGACAGGGGCAACTATGGCTACACCTTC
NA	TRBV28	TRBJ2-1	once	CASTLSGAYNEQFF	TGTGCCAGCACCCTTAGCGGAGCATACAATGAGCAGTTCTTC
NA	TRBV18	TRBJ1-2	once	CASSPLEGRRYGYTF	TGTGCCAGCTCACCTTTGGAGGGTAGGCGCTATGGCTACACCTTC
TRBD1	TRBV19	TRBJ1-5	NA	CASRRTGQVGNQPQHF	TGTGCCAGTAGGAGGACGGGACAGGTTGGCAATCAGCCCCAGCATTTT
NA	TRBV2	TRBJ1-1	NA	CASSLTELNTEAFF	TGTGCCAGCAGTTTGACAGAGTTGAACACTGAAGCTTTCTTT
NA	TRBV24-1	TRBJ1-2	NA	CATSDFLGGGYTF	TGTGCCACCAGTGATTTTCTCGGGGGTGGCTACACCTTC
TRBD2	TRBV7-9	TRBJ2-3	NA	CASSTSGTGRGDTQYF	TGTGCCAGCAGCACCAGCGGGACCGGTAGAGGCGATACGCAGTATTTT
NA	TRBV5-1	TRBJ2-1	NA	CASSLAKEGEQFF	TGCGCCAGCAGCTTGGCAAAGGAGGGTGAGCAGTTCTTC
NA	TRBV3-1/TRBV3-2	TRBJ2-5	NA	CASSLGTGGETQYF	TGTGCCAGCAGCCTAGGGACTGGGGGAGAGACCCAGTACTTC
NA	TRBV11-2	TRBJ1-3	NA	CASSYSWLAGSGNTIYF	TGTGCCAGCAGCTACTCTTGGCTTGCTGGGAGCGGGAACACCATATATTTT
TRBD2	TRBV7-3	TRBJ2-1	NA	CASRKAGGQGEQFF	TGTGCCAGCAGAAAAGCGGGAGGGCAGGGTGAGCAGTTCTTC
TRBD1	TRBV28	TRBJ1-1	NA	CASSLTGWTEAFF	TGTGCCAGCAGTTTGACAGGGTGGACTGAAGCTTTCTTT
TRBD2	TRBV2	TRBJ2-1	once	CASIRTSGSNEQFF	TGTGCCAGCATAAGGACTAGCGGGAGCAATGAGCAGTTCTTC
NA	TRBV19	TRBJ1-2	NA	CASSSGTPVFYGYTF	TGTGCCAGTAGCTCCGGGACTCCGGTTTTCTATGGCTACACCTTC
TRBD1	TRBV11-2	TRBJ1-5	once	CASSRGTGGGWGMNQPQHF	TGTGCCAGCAGCCGTGGGACAGGGGGAGGTTGGGGAATGAATCAGCCCCAGCATTTT
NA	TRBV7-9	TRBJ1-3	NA	CASSLNRVTPGNTIYF	TGTGCCAGCAGCTTAAACAGGGTAACGCCTGGAAACACCATATATTTT
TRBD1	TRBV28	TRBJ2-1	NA	CASSHRDRVSYNEQFF	TGTGCCAGCAGTCATAGGGACAGGGTGTCCTACAATGAGCAGTTCTTC
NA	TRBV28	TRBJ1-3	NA	CASSFPSLNTIYF	TGTGCCAGCAGTTTCCCCTCCCTTAACACCATATATTTT
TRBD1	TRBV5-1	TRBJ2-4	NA	CASSKQGTDKNIQYF	TGCGCCAGCAGCAAACAGGGGACGGACAAAAACATTCAGTACTTC
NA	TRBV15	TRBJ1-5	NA	CATSRPFQPQHF	TGTGCCACCAGCAGACCGTTTCAGCCCCAGCATTTT
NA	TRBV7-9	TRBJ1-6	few	CASSLYDRHHSPLHF	TGTGCCAGCAGTTTATACGACAGGCACCATTCACCCCTCCACTTT
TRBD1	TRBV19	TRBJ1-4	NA	CASTRGLSGEKLFF	TGTGCCAGTACCAGGGGGCTTTCCGGTGAAAAACTGTTTTTT
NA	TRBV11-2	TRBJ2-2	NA	CASSLVGGANGELFF	TGTGCCAGCAGCTTGGTTGGGGGCGCTAACGGGGAGCTGTTTTTT
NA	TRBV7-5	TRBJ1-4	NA	CARSPHFPGGNEKLFF	TGTGCCAGAAGCCCTCACTTCCCGGGGGGGAATGAAAAACTGTTTTTT
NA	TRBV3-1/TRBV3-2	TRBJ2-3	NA	CASSLRGSADTQYF	TGTGCCAGCAGCCTTCGAGGTAGCGCAGATACGCAGTATTTT
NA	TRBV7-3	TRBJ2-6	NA	CASSWRGANVLTF	TGTGCCAGCAGCTGGCGGGGGGCCAACGTCCTGACTTTC
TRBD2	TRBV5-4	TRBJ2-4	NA	CASSLRGVVNIQYF	TGTGCCAGCAGTCTCCGGGGGGTCGTAAACATTCAGTACTTC
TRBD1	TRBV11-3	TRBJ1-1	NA	CASSSRTGWDPEAFF	TGTGCCAGCAGCTCGAGGACAGGATGGGACCCTGAAGCTTTCTTT
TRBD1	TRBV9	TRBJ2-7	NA	CASSALTGPSSYEQYF	TGTGCCAGCAGCGCCTTGACAGGGCCTAGCTCCTACGAGCAGTACTTC
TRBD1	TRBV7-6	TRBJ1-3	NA	CASSPYRGSGNTIYF	TGTGCCAGCAGCCCCTACAGGGGCTCTGGAAACACCATATATTTT
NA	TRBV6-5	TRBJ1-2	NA	CASRSTAGVVGYTF	TGTGCCAGCAGATCGACGGCGGGAGTCGTTGGCTACACCTTC
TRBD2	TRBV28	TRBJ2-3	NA	CASSPRPTSRPSTDTQYF	TGTGCCAGCAGTCCCCGGCCGACTAGCCGGCCTAGCACAGATACGCAGTATTTT
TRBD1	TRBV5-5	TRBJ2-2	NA	CASSFWSRTGGTGELFF	TGTGCCAGCAGCTTTTGGTCGAGGACAGGGGGTACCGGGGAGCTGTTTTTT
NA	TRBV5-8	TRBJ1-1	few	CASSRRGGTEAFF	TGTGCCAGCAGCAGGCGGGGGGGCACTGAAGCTTTCTTT
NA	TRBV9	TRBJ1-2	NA	CASSVEGDGVYGYTF	TGTGCCAGCAGCGTAGAGGGAGATGGCGTCTATGGCTACACCTTC